The 31 T cell receptor beta chains below come from one sample, sequenced in a study of early T cells in non-severe SARS-CoV-2 infection. TCRdb re-derived calls from the 5' RACE reads in MiXCR, one entry per CDR3 protein. Among approximately 45,000 distinct CDR3 sequences listed, approximately 10% were seen once. The sequenced sample was whole blood. Receptors were obtained from an adult who was a healthcare worker with PCR-confirmed SARS-CoV-2 infection or an uninfected control (not recorded which).

V gene TRBV29-1 combines with J gene TRBJ2-3; a weak D match, TRBD1 (6 bases). Between the trimmed V and J ends, which lost 4 bases and 4 bases, there was a span of 18 bases. The CDR3 is 15 amino acids. Per germline, CDR1 SQVTM and CDR2 ANQGSEA. CDR3 amino acids: CSVGRPDSWADTQYF. The CDR3 DNA is TGCAGCGTTGGTCGCCCGGACAGTTGGGCAGATACGCAGTATTTT.

This clonotype showed up many times. The rearrangement links TRBV5-1 to TRBJ1-5, with 7 bases fitting TRBD1. Germline CDR1 and CDR2: SGHRS and YFSETQ. The CDR3 length is 15 residues. V lost 0 bases and J lost 3; bases outside the gene matches: 3. In DNA, the CDR3 is TGCGCCAGCAGCTTGGGGGACAGCAACAATCAGCCCCAGCATTTT. Amino acid sequence: CASSLGDSNNQPQHF. The variable domain in full, with the rest retrieved from reference TRBV5-1 and TRBJ1-5, is KAGVTQTPRYLIKTRGQQVTLSCSPISGHRSVSWYQQTPGQGLQFLFEYFSETQRNKGNFPGRFSGRQFSNSRSEMNVSTLELGDSALYLCASSLGDSNNQPQHFGDGTRLSIL.

In its sample, this clonotype was seen many times. The J gene is TRBJ1-1, the V gene TRBV29-1, with D perhaps TRBD1 (5 bases). Germline assignment: CDR1 SQVTM and CDR2 ANQGSEA. The germline V and J ends were trimmed by 6 bases and 4 bases, with 9 bases remaining between them. The CDR3 has 11 residues. The chain's CDR3 is CSVGHGTEAFF. The DNA of the CDR3 is TGCAGCGTAGGACATGGCACTGAAGCTTTCTTT. The full variable domain, rest sourced from reference TRBV29-1 and TRBJ1-1, is SAVISQKPSRDICQRGTSLTIQCQVDSQVTMMFWYRQQPGQSLTLIATANQGSEATYESGFVIDKFPISRPNLTFSTLTVSNMSPEDSSIYLCSVGHGTEAFFGQGTRLTVV.

In its sample, this clonotype was seen many times. The chain is built from TRBV19 and TRBJ2-2; 12 positions match TRBD2. The CDR3 sequence is 18 residues long. CDR1 and CDR2 from the germline V gene are LNHDA and SQIVND (reference sequence). With V trimmed by 6 bases and J by 0 bases, 8 bases remained unmatched. CDR3 residues: CASSSGLAGTPNTGELFF. CDR3 sequence (DNA): TGTGCCAGTAGCTCCGGACTAGCGGGGACTCCGAACACCGGGGAGCTGTTTTTT. Supplemented by reference TRBV19 and TRBJ2-2, the full variable domain reads DGGITQSPKYLFRKEGQNVTLSCEQNLNHDAMYWYRQDPGQGLRLIYYSQIVNDFQKGDIAEGYSVSREKKESFPLTVTSAQKNPTAFYLCASSSGLAGTPNTGELFFGEGSRLTVL.

This clonotype was seen at least ten times. The V call is TRBV4-2, the J call TRBJ2-7; no clear D. V was shortened by 3 bases and J by 1 base, with 7 bases between the two germline ends. The length of the CDR3 is 13 residues. Per germline, CDR1 LGHNA and CDR2 YNFKEQ. The CDR3 bases are TGTGCCAGCAGCCACGGACCATCCTACGAGCAGTACTTC. Translation gives CASSHGPSYEQYF.

This clonotype was seen ten or more times. The V call is TRBV10-2, the J call TRBJ1-1, with D perhaps matching TRBD1 (6 bases). V shed 5 bases and J shed 4 bases, with 14 bases lying between them. CDR1 WSHSY and CDR2 SAAADI come from the germline V gene. The CDR3 has 14 residues. CDR3 sequence: CASSNDRRVTEAFF. As DNA, the CDR3 is TGCGCCAGCAGTAACGACAGGAGAGTCACTGAAGCTTTCTTT.

In its sample, this clonotype was seen a few times. The genes are TRBV5-1 and TRBJ2-7; no clear D. V was clipped by 4 bases and J by 0 bases, with 11 bases between them. Germline V gene sequence: CDR1 SGHRS, CDR2 YFSETQ. The CDR3 consists of 14 residues. DNA for the CDR3: TGCGCCAGCAGCCCGACGGATTACTCCTACGAGCAGTACTTC. Its translation is CASSPTDYSYEQYF.

This clonotype was recorded at least ten times. The V gene is TRBV7-2, the J gene TRBJ2-5, with D hard to call. In germline, CDR1 is SGHTA, CDR2 FQGNSA. The CDR3 covers 12 residues. Trimming left V 7 bases short and J 5 bases short, with 11 bases between. In DNA, the CDR3 is TGTGCCAGCAATCGTGAGGTGGAGACCCAGTACTTC. It yields the protein CASNREVETQYF.

Only a few counts were recorded for this clonotype. The gene calls are TRBV7-2 and TRBJ2-2, with D tentatively TRBD2 (6 bases). Germline V gene data show CDR1 as SGHTA and CDR2 as FQGNSA. The CDR3 loop spans 15 amino acids. V lost 7 bases, J lost 5 bases, and 17 bases lay in between. CDR3 in amino acids: CASTTGGVLTGELFF. The CDR3 nucleotides read TGTGCCAGCACCACCGGGGGTGTTTTAACCGGGGAGCTGTTTTTT.

V usage is TRBV20-1 and J usage is TRBJ1-3; weak D call: TRBD1 (5 bases). This CDR3 contains 14 residues. Germline-derived CDR1 and CDR2 are DFQATT and SNEGSKA (reference sequence). Trimming pared 0 bases from V and 6 bases from J, leaving 12 bases between. The CDR3 nucleotides read TGCAGTGCTAGAGATCTCACTGGGACAAACACCATATATTTT. Protein product: CSARDLTGTNTIYF.

The genes are TRBV18 and TRBJ1-1; D unclear. The CDR3 totals 13 residues. Germline V gene data show CDR1 as KGHSH and CDR2 as LQKENI. The germline V and J ends were trimmed by 3 bases and 4 bases, with 9 bases remaining between them. The CDR3 bases are TGTGCCAGCTCACCGGATCTAGGCACTGAAGCTTTCTTT. Translating gives CASSPDLGTEAFF.

This clonotype came up many times. This chain links TRBV10-3 with TRBJ2-7; a possible D gene is TRBD1 (5 bases). V was shortened by 6 bases and J by 2 bases, with 8 bases between the two germline ends. This CDR3 is 12 amino acids long. Germline V gene lookup returns CDR1 ENHRY and CDR2 SYGVKD. CDR3 sequence reads: CAIRQATYEQYF. In DNA, the CDR3 is TGTGCCATCAGACAGGCGACCTACGAGCAGTACTTC.

This clonotype was observed at least ten times. The chain uses TRBV7-2 and TRBJ1-4; 8 positions agree with TRBD1. The CDR3 runs 17 residues. After removal of 5 bases from V and 4 bases from J, the junction contained 12 bases not matched to a gene. Germline V CDR1 and CDR2: SGHTA, FQGNSA. The CDR3, as DNA: TGTGCCAGCAGCCCAGGGGGCCGAGTGATGTATAATGAAAAACTGTTTTTT. This encodes CASSPGGRVMYNEKLFF.

In its sample, this clonotype was seen a few times. The gene calls are TRBV18 and TRBJ1-2, with TRBD1 matching 8 bases. This CDR3 has 14 residues. The germline gives CDR1 KGHSH, CDR2 LQKENI. With 0 bases clipped from V and 6 bases from J, the junction kept 3 bases outside the gene matches. The CDR3 sequence: CASSPPAGQDGYTF. The CDR3 nucleotides read TGTGCCAGCTCACCACCCGCGGGACAGGATGGCTACACCTTC.

The chain joins TRBV28 to TRBJ2-3; D is undetermined. This CDR3 contains 12 residues. From germline, CDR1 is MDHEN and CDR2 SYDVKM. The V end lost 4 bases, the J end lost 5 bases, and 7 bases lay between the germline ends. This chain's CDR3 is CASSSLVDTQYF. The CDR3 coding sequence is TGTGCCAGCAGTTCCCTAGTAGATACGCAGTATTTT.

The chain carries TRBV12-3 or TRBV12-4 and TRBJ2-2; 7 nucleotides agree with TRBD2. J lost 6 bases, V lost 5 bases, and 3 bases had no gene match. The CDR3 totals 13 residues. CDR3 residues: CASSPTSAGELFF. In DNA, the CDR3 is TGTGCCAGCAGTCCAACTAGCGCCGGGGAGCTGTTTTTT.

This clonotype showed up many times. The CDR3 here is CASSRGVFNEQFF. The CDR3 region has the DNA TGTGCCAGCAGCAGAGGGGTTTTCAATGAGCAGTTCTTC. The chain employs TRBV7-2 and TRBJ2-1; the D gene could be TRBD1 or TRBD2 (5 bases each). The ends were cut back, 5 bases at V and 6 bases at J, with 11 bases in the middle. Germline V gene sequence: CDR1 SGHTA, CDR2 FQGNSA. The CDR3 is made up of 13 amino acids.

V usage is TRBV7-2 and J usage is TRBJ2-7; 9 nucleotides line up with TRBD1. Trimming at V came to 4 bases and at J to 0 bases, leaving 7 bases not matched to a gene. CDR3 length equals 16 residues. Germline values: CDR1 SGHTA, CDR2 FQGNSA. The CDR3 DNA reads TGTGCCAGCAGCTGGGGGGGACAGGGCAGCTCCTACGAGCAGTACTTC. Encoded protein: CASSWGGQGSSYEQYF.

This clonotype has ten or more counts. This rearrangement joins TRBV7-2 to TRBJ1-5; D uncertain. In germline, CDR1 is SGHTA, CDR2 FQGNSA. The V gene lost 7 bases and the J gene lost 3 bases, with 22 bases spanning the gap. This CDR3 is built from 17 residues. In DNA, the CDR3 is TGTGCCAGCACCCTATCCGTCGTTGCCTTACCCAATCAGCCCCAGCATTTT. As protein: CASTLSVVALPNQPQHF.

V usage is TRBV19 and J usage is TRBJ1-5; maybe TRBD1 (6 bases). This CDR3 spans 14 amino acids. From germline, CDR1 is LNHDA and CDR2 SQIVND (reference sequence). Trimming took off 3 bases at V and 10 bases at J, with 16 bases between the two ends. The CDR3 sequence is CASSMGGEGHPQHF. The CDR3 nucleotides are TGTGCCAGTAGTATGGGGGGAGAGGGACACCCCCAGCATTTT.

This clonotype was recorded a few times. This chain's CDR3 is CATSDPQGAGELFF. The CDR3 coding sequence is TGTGCCACCAGTGACCCTCAGGGTGCCGGGGAGCTGTTTTTT. This chain connects TRBV24-1 to TRBJ2-2; possibly TRBD1 for D (5 bases). CDR1 and CDR2 (germline): KGHDR, SFDVKD. The CDR3 has 14 amino acids. Trimming took 4 bases from V and 6 from J, leaving 11 bases between them.

The chain joins TRBV5-1 to TRBJ2-1, with 7 bases identical to TRBD2. The junction had 8 bases not matched to a gene; V was cut back by 4 bases and J by 13 bases. The CDR3 consists of 12 residues. CDR1 and CDR2 (germline): SGHRS, YFSETQ. For the CDR3, the DNA is TGCGCCAGCAGCCCCCCTGAGCGGGGCCAGTTCTTC. Translated, it gives CASSPPERGQFF.

This clonotype was detected a few times. The rearrangement uses TRBV6-2 or TRBV6-3 and TRBJ2-5; D remains ambiguous. CDR1 MNHEY and CDR2 SVGEGT come from the germline V gene. V shed 3 bases and J shed 3 bases, with 2 bases lying between them. This CDR3 spans 11 amino acids. CDR3 sequence: CASSYKETQYF. The CDR3 bases are TGTGCCAGCAGTTATAAAGAGACCCAGTACTTC.

The chain combines TRBV11-1 with TRBJ2-1; 14 bases map to TRBD2. This CDR3 region has 16 residues. V gave up 2 bases and J gave up 6 bases; unmatched junction bases: 3. The germline V gene encodes CDR1 SGHAT and CDR2 FQDESV (reference sequence). DNA for the CDR3: TGTGCCAGCAGCTTAACGACTAGCGGGGGGGCCAATGAGCAGTTCTTC. The encoded protein is CASSLTTSGGANEQFF.

This rearrangement joins TRBV27 to TRBJ1-5, with D possibly TRBD1 on 6 matching bases. The CDR3 extends over 14 amino acids. V dropped 5 bases and J dropped 3 bases, with 11 bases sitting between them. CDR1 and CDR2 (germline): MNHEY, SMNVEV (reference sequence). The CDR3 DNA reads as TGTGCCAGCAGTCCGGGACAATTCAATCAGCCCCAGCATTTT. It specifies CASSPGQFNQPQHF.

This clonotype was seen at least ten times. The chain couples TRBV24-1 to TRBJ2-3; D assignment may be TRBD1 or TRBD2 (5 bases each). V lost 2 bases and J lost 2, with 13 bases in between. The CDR3 covers 16 residues. Germline V lookup: CDR1 KGHDR, CDR2 SFDVKD. The CDR3 DNA reads as TGTGCCACCAGTGATTCCGGGGACGGCACCACAGATACGCAGTATTTT. Its translation: CATSDSGDGTTDTQYF.

Ten or more counts support this clonotype. The V and J genes are TRBV7-3 and TRBJ2-3; D gene ambiguous. The CDR3 sequence is 14 residues long. Germline lookup yields CDR1 SGHTA and CDR2 FQGTGA. V was cut by 1 base and J by 0 bases, with 5 bases left in between. CDR3 sequence (DNA): TGTGCCAGCAGCTTAATGGCTAGCACAGATACGCAGTATTTT. Translated: CASSLMASTDTQYF. The complete variable domain, with remaining parts taken from reference TRBV7-3 and TRBJ2-3, reads GAGVSQTPSNKVTEKGKYVELRCDPISGHTALYWYRQSLGQGPEFLIYFQGTGAADDSGLPNDRFFAVRPEGSVSTLKIQRTERGDSAVYLCASSLMASTDTQYFGPGTRLTVL.

This clonotype has at least ten counts. The V gene is TRBV21-1, the J gene TRBJ1-6; TRBD1 is the table's D call, not checked against the DNA. TRBV21-1 is an annotated pseudogene. The CDR3 contains 12 residues. The CDR3 loop is CASSAGERPLHF. The DNA for the CDR3 is TGTGCCAGCAGCGCGGGCGAGCGGCCCCTCCACTTT.

This clonotype came up many times. This rearrangement joins TRBV10-3 to TRBJ2-5; 7 bases map to TRBD1. V was clipped by 2 bases and J by 5 bases; unmatched bases: 11. From germline, CDR1 is ENHRY and CDR2 SYGVKD. The CDR3 loop spans 16 amino acids. CDR3 DNA: TGTGCCATCAGTGAGCCCGGGACAGACCCTGAGGAGACCCAGTACTTC. Protein: CAISEPGTDPEETQYF.

This clonotype has only a few counts. V gene TRBV20-1 combines with J gene TRBJ1-2; no reliable D call. Germline-derived CDR1 and CDR2 are DFQATT and SNEGSKA (reference sequence). The CDR3 totals 13 residues. The V gene lost 5 bases and the J gene lost 2 bases, with 12 bases spanning the gap. Here the CDR3 DNA reads TGCAGTGCTGCCCTGGGGTCAAACTATGGCTACACCTTC. Translation gives CSAALGSNYGYTF.

Many counts were recorded for this clonotype. This chain's CDR3 is CASRGTGAGNTIYF. The CDR3 nucleotides are TGTGCCAGCAGAGGGACAGGGGCTGGAAACACCATATATTTT. The V and J genes are TRBV12-3 or TRBV12-4 and TRBJ1-3; 10 bases map to TRBD1. V lost 6 bases, J lost 2 bases, and 1 base stayed unmatched. The CDR3 totals 14 residues.